This T cell receptor (beta chain) comes out of a study of blood T cells in healthy people across ages. Study outcomes and limitations: Higher diversity and more naive CD4+ cells were features of long-lived donors, compared to aged donors.

This clonotype was observed a handful of times. Its antigen is still unknown. Isolation per sample recovered at least 6 million PBMCs. For the second PCR, which ran for about 6 to 11 cycles, a sample-barcoded 5' primer and a J-beta primer mix were used. Template switching added a 12-random-nucleotide identifier to every cDNA molecule. Each CDR3 protein is one row after TCRdb ran MiXCR on the 5' RACE reads. The sample gives approximately 800,000 distinct CDR3 sequences, 35% to 40% of which show up once; 10% to 15% is in the top ten. Germline-derived CDR1 and CDR2 are LGHNA and YSLEER. This CDR3 region has 15 residues. Trimming stripped 4 bases from V and 8 bases from J, with 18 bases between.

Sequencing was done on a sample of blood. The chain combines TRBV4-3 with TRBJ2-1, with D maybe TRBD1 (5 bases). The TCR was taken from a man between 18 and 35 years old in good health. The CDR3 reads CASSLRQGSGDEQFF. DNA for the CDR3: TGCGCCAGCAGCCTACGGCAGGGTTCAGGCGATGAGCAGTTCTTC.